The 29 T cell receptor beta chains below all came from one sample that was sequenced in a study of OX40 agonist ivuxolimab in advanced cancers. Assay used: immunoSEQ multiplex PCR; TCRdb lists only in-frame clones, some missing. The table lists some 37,000 clones, roughly 81% of them singletons. Sequenced here: CD4+ or CD8+ T cells sorted from blood, sampled in a trial of the OX40 agonist ivuxolimab. These TCRs come from an adult with an advanced solid tumor such as melanoma, head and neck, liver or kidney cancer.

About this clone itself: The sample holds other DNA sequences that translate to the same CDR3. This sequence joins TRBV2 and TRBJ2-5; D possibly corresponds to TRBD2 (7 bases). Germline-derived CDR1 and CDR2 are SNHLY and FYNNEI. The CDR3 contains 15 residues. V gave up 3 bases and J gave up 3 bases, with 14 bases separating them. CDR3 in amino acids: CASSDGGADEETQYF. CDR3 coding DNA: TGTGCCAGCAGTGATGGGGGGGCCGACGAAGAGACCCAGTACTTC.

This clone was recorded a few times. The chain joins TRBV19 to TRBJ2-5; possible D gene TRBD1, 5 bases. Trimming pared 5 bases from V and 5 bases from J, leaving 24 bases between. Looked up from germline, CDR1 is LNHDA and CDR2 is SQIVND (reference sequence). The CDR3 consists of 17 residues. The CDR3: CASSPGGRATKEETQYF. The CDR3 DNA is TGTGCCAGTAGTCCAGGTGGCAGGGCAACGAAGGAGGAGACCCAGTACTTC.

Here the CDR3 DNA reads TGTGCCAGCAGCTTAGGTGGAGGGGTTCAGCCCCAGCATTTT. This translates into CASSLGGGVQPQHF. V is TRBV7-9 and J is TRBJ1-5, with D perhaps TRBD1 (5 bases). Looked up from germline, CDR1 is SEHNR and CDR2 is FQNEAQ (reference sequence). V gave up 1 base and J gave up 6 bases, with 10 bases separating them. This CDR3 is built from 14 residues. Filled out from reference TRBV7-9 and TRBJ1-5, the complete variable domain reads DTGVSQNPRHKITKRGQNVTFRCDPISEHNRLYWYRQTLGQGPEFLTYFQNEAQLEKSRLLSDRFSAERPKGSFSTLEIQRTEQGDSAMYLCASSLGGGVQPQHFGDGTRLSIL.

This chain uses TRBV7-2 with TRBJ1-2; maybe TRBD1 (5 bases). Germline V gene sequence: CDR1 SGHTA, CDR2 FQGNSA. V was shortened by 2 bases and J by 6 bases, with 10 bases between the two germline ends. The CDR3 has 13 amino acids. CDR3 nucleotides: TGTGCCAGCAGCTTACGGGGGAGTAATGGCTACACCTTC. Its translation: CASSLRGSNGYTF.

This clone was found once. The gene calls are TRBV2 and TRBJ2-1; D tentatively reads TRBD1 or TRBD2 (5 bases each). The CDR3 length is 14 residues. Trimming removed 7 bases from V and 0 bases from J, with 10 bases in between. Germline V gene data show CDR1 as SNHLY and CDR2 as FYNNEI. CDR3 in DNA: TGTGCCAGCAATGAGGGGAGCTCCTACAATGAGCAGTTCTTC. Translation gives CASNEGSSYNEQFF.

This sequence joins TRBV7-6 and TRBJ2-3; D is possibly TRBD1 (5 bases). The CDR3 is made up of 14 amino acids. Trimming removed 4 bases at V and 3 bases at J, with 11 bases between. The germline gives CDR1 SGHVS, CDR2 FNYEAQ. This chain's CDR3 is CASSSRGGTDTQYF. CDR3 nucleotides: TGTGCCAGCAGCTCAAGGGGTGGAACAGATACGCAGTATTTT.

The rearrangement links TRBV9 to TRBJ2-1, with D possibly being TRBD1 (6 bases). Germline V gene sequence: CDR1 SGDLS, CDR2 YYNGEE. Trimming took off 1 base at V and 9 bases at J, with 14 bases between the two ends. The CDR3 has 14 amino acids. The chain's CDR3 is CASSVQGQGGEQFF. The CDR3 nucleotides read TGTGCCAGCAGCGTACAGGGGCAAGGGGGTGAGCAGTTCTTC.

There are a few counts of this clone. The chain combines TRBV7-2 with TRBJ1-1; perhaps TRBD1 as D (6 bases). Germline-derived CDR1 and CDR2 are SGHTA and FQGNSA. The CDR3 is made up of 16 amino acids. V lost 2 bases to trimming and J lost 4 bases, with 17 bases between them. CDR3 coding DNA: TGTGCCAGCAGCTTAAGGTCACAGGGTTGGTTCACTGAAGCTTTCTTT. It is translated as CASSLRSQGWFTEAFF.

J is TRBJ2-4 and V is TRBV4-1; possibly TRBD1 for D (6 bases). Between the trimmed V and J ends, which lost 1 base and 4 bases, there was a span of 14 bases. The germline V gene encodes CDR1 MGHRA and CDR2 YSYEKL. This CDR3 region has 16 residues. The CDR3 DNA reads as TGCGCCAGCAGCCAAGGAGCAGAGGGGGTTAAAAACATTCAGTACTTC. This sequence encodes CASSQGAEGVKNIQYF.

The rearrangement joins TRBV19 to TRBJ1-2, with D unresolved. Germline assignment: CDR1 LNHDA and CDR2 SQIVND (reference sequence). Trimming removed 1 base from V and 6 bases from J, with 9 bases in between. This CDR3 is 13 amino acids long. The CDR3: CASSIGSEDGYTF. In DNA, the CDR3 is TGTGCCAGTAGTATAGGGTCAGAAGATGGCTACACCTTC.

This clone was detected only a few times. CDR3: CASSFKGMGGEAFF. The DNA of the CDR3 is TGTGCCAGCAGCTTTAAGGGGATGGGTGGTGAAGCTTTCTTT. The genes are TRBV7-2 and TRBJ1-1; a possible D gene is TRBD1 (5 bases). CDR1 is SGHTA, CDR2 FQGNSA, per germline. The CDR3 is 14 amino acids. Trimming left V 3 bases short and J 7 bases short, with 15 bases between.

The rearrangement uses TRBV4-1 and TRBJ2-3; 8 nucleotides match TRBD1. CDR1 MGHRA and CDR2 YSYEKL come from the germline V gene. V lost 6 bases and J lost 2; bases outside the gene matches: 10. This CDR3 has 16 residues. The DNA for the CDR3 is TGCGCCAGCAGTTATGACAGGGGCCAATTCACAGATACGCAGTATTTT. Amino acids: CASSYDRGQFTDTQYF.

This clone came up a few times. This chain joins TRBV6-1 and TRBJ1-5; 11 bases line up with TRBD1. This CDR3 is 16 amino acids long. V dropped 4 bases and J dropped 5; count of bases not matched to a gene: 7. The germline V gene has CDR1 MNHNS and CDR2 SASEGT. CDR3 region: CASSAMDRGQDQPQHF. The CDR3 region has the DNA TGTGCCAGCAGTGCCATGGACAGGGGGCAAGATCAGCCCCAGCATTTT.

V usage is TRBV5-1 and J usage is TRBJ1-4; 11 bases match TRBD1. V shed 2 bases, J shed 7 bases, and the junction held 10 bases outside the gene matches. CDR3 length: 17 amino acids. Germline CDR1 and CDR2: SGHRS and YFSETQ. The CDR3 nucleotides read TGCGCCAGCAGCTTAAGGACAGGGGGCGCTGGCGGTGAAAAACTGTTTTTT. It codes for CASSLRTGGAGGEKLFF.

This sequence joins TRBV5-4 and TRBJ1-3; D not resolved. CDR3 length equals 16 residues. Trimming took off 0 bases at V and 0 bases at J, with 10 bases between the two ends. Germline CDR1 and CDR2: SGHNT and YYREEE (reference sequence). CDR3 in amino acids: CASSLDLTSSGNTIYF. The CDR3, as DNA: TGTGCCAGCAGCTTGGATCTCACGAGCTCTGGAAACACCATATATTTT.

The rearrangement uses TRBV5-1 and TRBJ1-1; D call uncertain. The germline gives CDR1 SGHRS, CDR2 YFSETQ. V was clipped by 0 bases and J by 0 bases, with 6 bases between them. The CDR3 runs to 14 residues. The CDR3 here is CASSLDSLNTEAFF. In nucleotides, the CDR3 is TGCGCCAGCAGCTTGGACAGCTTGAACACTGAAGCTTTCTTT.

The chain couples TRBV18 to TRBJ2-1, with D unclear. The length of the CDR3 is 14 residues. Trimming took off 3 bases at V and 0 bases at J, with 6 bases between the two ends. From germline, CDR1 is KGHSH and CDR2 LQKENI. The CDR3 sequence: CASSPVSSYNEQFF. CDR3 nucleotide sequence: TGTGCCAGCTCACCCGTGAGCTCCTACAATGAGCAGTTCTTC.

The count of this clone is one. The chain is built from TRBV18 and TRBJ2-7, with TRBD1 matching over 8 bases. The J segment lost 2 bases and the V segment lost 3 bases, leaving 18 bases of the junction unmatched. Looked up from germline, CDR1 is KGHSH and CDR2 is LQKENI. The CDR3 extends over 19 amino acids. For the CDR3, the DNA is TGTGCCAGCTCACCGACCCCGGGGACAGGCTTTAAGGGCCCCTACGAGCAGTACTTC. This sequence encodes CASSPTPGTGFKGPYEQYF.

The rearrangement uses TRBV5-1 and TRBJ2-5; D uncertain. The ends were cut back, 2 bases at V and 2 bases at J, with 7 bases in the middle. Per the germline V gene, CDR1 is SGHRS and CDR2 is YFSETQ. The CDR3 contains 13 residues. CDR3 nucleotides: TGCGCCAGCAGCTTTAATGGGCAAGAGACCCAGTACTTC. Its protein is CASSFNGQETQYF.

The chain joins TRBV6-1 to TRBJ2-4; D remains ambiguous. The CDR3 totals 11 residues. Germline loops: CDR1 MNHNS, CDR2 SASEGT. Trimming removed 2 bases at V and 7 bases at J, with 3 bases between. The CDR3 DNA is TGTGCCAGCAGTGAAATGAACATTCAGTACTTC. Translation: CASSEMNIQYF.

The count of this clone is one. This chain joins TRBV28 and TRBJ1-1; D gene uncertain. Deletions cut 7 bases from V and 0 bases from J, with 6 bases between. The CDR3 contains 12 residues. CDR1 MDHEN and CDR2 SYDVKM come from the germline V gene. CDR3 sequence reads: CASTQMNTEAFF. Here the CDR3 DNA reads TGTGCCAGCACCCAAATGAACACTGAAGCTTTCTTT.

The V gene is TRBV6-5, the J gene TRBJ2-1; 8 nucleotides line up with TRBD2. V shed 6 bases, J shed 2 bases, and the junction held 3 bases outside the gene matches. This CDR3 has 14 amino acids. The germline V gene encodes CDR1 MNHEY and CDR2 SVGAGI. CDR3 protein: CASRAGATYNEQFF. The CDR3, as DNA: TGTGCCAGCAGAGCGGGAGCAACCTACAATGAGCAGTTCTTC.

This chain uses TRBV28 with TRBJ2-3, with D possibly TRBD2 on 5 matching bases. CDR3 length equals 15 residues. V dropped 2 bases and J dropped 2 bases, with 11 bases sitting between them. Germline V gene sequence: CDR1 MDHEN, CDR2 SYDVKM. CDR3 loop: CASSLGGPNTDTQYF. The CDR3 region has the DNA TGTGCCAGCAGTTTAGGAGGCCCCAACACAGATACGCAGTATTTT.

The CDR3 reads CASSANRGSTGELFF. The CDR3 DNA sequence: TGCGCCAGCAGCGCAAACAGAGGGAGCACCGGGGAGCTGTTTTTT. The chain links TRBV4-3 to TRBJ2-2, with a weak D call TRBD2 (5 bases). V was trimmed by 5 bases and J by 4 bases, leaving 14 bases between them. CDR1 and CDR2 (germline): LGHNA, YSLEER. The CDR3 totals 15 residues.

The chain joins TRBV7-8 to TRBJ1-5, with D possibly TRBD1 on 6 matching bases. Per germline, CDR1 SGHVS and CDR2 FQNEAQ. The germline V and J ends were trimmed by 2 bases and 4 bases, with 12 bases remaining between them. This CDR3 is built from 15 residues. The CDR3 DNA reads as TGTGCCAGCAGCTTACAGGACAGCCCTAATCAGCCCCAGCATTTT. Its translation: CASSLQDSPNQPQHF.

The rearrangement links TRBV4-3 to TRBJ2-3, with TRBD2 matching over 10 bases. This CDR3 has 14 residues. Germline V gene sequence: CDR1 LGHNA, CDR2 YSLEER. Trimming cost V 3 bases and J 5 bases; bases outside gene matches: 2. CDR3 residues: CASSHKRGGDTQYF. CDR3 sequence (DNA): TGCGCCAGCAGCCATAAGCGGGGGGGAGATACGCAGTATTTT.

This clone was observed once. This chain links TRBV6-5 with TRBJ2-1; D gene unclear. The germline V and J ends were trimmed by 6 bases and 13 bases, with 16 bases remaining between them. The CDR3 length is 12 residues. Germline assignment: CDR1 MNHEY and CDR2 SVGAGI. The DNA for the CDR3 is TGTGCCAGCAGCCAATCATGGAACTCTCAGTTCTTC. This translates into CASSQSWNSQFF.

The chain employs TRBV11-1 and TRBJ2-5; no firm D call. V was trimmed by 1 base and J by 0 bases, leaving 3 bases between them. Per germline, CDR1 SGHAT and CDR2 FQDESV (reference sequence). CDR3 length: 13 amino acids. CDR3 coding DNA: TGTGCCAGCAGCTTAGGGAACCAAGAGACCCAGTACTTC. This gives the protein CASSLGNQETQYF.

This sequence joins TRBV5-6 and TRBJ2-7, with 9 bases that match TRBD1. This CDR3 has 14 residues. V lost 4 bases and J lost 6; bases outside the gene matches: 8. CDR1 SGHDT and CDR2 YYEEEE come from the germline V gene. CDR3 region: CASSPGTGYSEQYF. In nucleotides, the CDR3 is TGTGCCAGCAGCCCCGGGACAGGGTACTCCGAGCAGTACTTC.